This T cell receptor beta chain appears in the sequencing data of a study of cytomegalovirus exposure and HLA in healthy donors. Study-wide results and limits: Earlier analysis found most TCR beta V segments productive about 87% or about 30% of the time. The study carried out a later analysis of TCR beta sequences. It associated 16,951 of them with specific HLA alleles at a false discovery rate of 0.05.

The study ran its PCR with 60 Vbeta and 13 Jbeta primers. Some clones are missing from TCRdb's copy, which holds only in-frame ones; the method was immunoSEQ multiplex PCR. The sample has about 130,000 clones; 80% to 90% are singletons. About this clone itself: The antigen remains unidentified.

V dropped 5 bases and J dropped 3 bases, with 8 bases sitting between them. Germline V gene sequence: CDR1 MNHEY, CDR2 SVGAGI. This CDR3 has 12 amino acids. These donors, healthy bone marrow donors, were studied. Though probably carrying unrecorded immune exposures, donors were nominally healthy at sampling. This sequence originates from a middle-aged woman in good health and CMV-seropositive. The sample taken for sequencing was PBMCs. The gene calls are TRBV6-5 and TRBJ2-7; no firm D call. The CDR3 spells CASSNNSYEQYF. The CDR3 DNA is TGTGCCAGCAGTAATAACAGCTACGAGCAGTACTTC.